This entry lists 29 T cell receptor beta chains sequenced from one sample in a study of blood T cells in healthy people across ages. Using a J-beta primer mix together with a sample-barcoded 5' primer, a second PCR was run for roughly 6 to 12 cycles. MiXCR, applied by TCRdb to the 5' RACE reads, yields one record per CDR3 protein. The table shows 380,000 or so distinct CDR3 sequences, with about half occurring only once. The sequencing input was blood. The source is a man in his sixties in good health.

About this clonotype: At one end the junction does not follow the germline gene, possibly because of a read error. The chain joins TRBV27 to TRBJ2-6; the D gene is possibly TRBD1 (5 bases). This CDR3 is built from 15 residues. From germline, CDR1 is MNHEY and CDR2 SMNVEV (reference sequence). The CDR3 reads CASSSHKAGANVPTF. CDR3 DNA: TGTGCCAGCAGTTCACACAAGGCTGGGGCCAACGTCCCGACTTTC.

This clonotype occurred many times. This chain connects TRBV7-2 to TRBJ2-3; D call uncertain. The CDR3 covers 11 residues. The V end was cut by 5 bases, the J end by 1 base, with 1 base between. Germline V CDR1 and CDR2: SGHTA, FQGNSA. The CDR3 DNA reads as TGTGCCAGCAGCCGCACAGATACGCAGTATTTT. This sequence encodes CASSRTDTQYF.

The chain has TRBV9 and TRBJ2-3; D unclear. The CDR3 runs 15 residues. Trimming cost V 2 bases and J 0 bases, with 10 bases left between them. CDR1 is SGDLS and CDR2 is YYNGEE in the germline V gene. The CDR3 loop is CASSVHTTSTDTQYF. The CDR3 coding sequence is TGTGCCAGCAGCGTCCACACCACTAGCACAGATACGCAGTATTTT.

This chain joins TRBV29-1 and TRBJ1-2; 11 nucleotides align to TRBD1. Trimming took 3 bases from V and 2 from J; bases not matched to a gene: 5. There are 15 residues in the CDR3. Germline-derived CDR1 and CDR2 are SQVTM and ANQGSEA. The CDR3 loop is CSVEGGQGENYGYTF. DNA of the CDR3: TGCAGCGTTGAGGGGGGACAGGGGGAGAACTATGGCTACACCTTC.

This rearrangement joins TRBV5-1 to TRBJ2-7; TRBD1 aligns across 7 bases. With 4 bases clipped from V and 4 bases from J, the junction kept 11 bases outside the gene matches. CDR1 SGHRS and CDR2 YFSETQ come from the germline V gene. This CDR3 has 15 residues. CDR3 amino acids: CASSPGQPGLYEQYF. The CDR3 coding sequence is TGCGCCAGCAGCCCGGGACAGCCTGGCCTTTACGAGCAGTACTTC.

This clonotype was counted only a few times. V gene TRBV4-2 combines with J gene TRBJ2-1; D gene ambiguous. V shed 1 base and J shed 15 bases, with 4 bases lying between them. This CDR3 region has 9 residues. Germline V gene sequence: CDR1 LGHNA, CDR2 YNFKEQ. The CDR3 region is CASSQGAFF. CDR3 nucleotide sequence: TGTGCCAGCAGCCAAGGTGCGTTCTTC.

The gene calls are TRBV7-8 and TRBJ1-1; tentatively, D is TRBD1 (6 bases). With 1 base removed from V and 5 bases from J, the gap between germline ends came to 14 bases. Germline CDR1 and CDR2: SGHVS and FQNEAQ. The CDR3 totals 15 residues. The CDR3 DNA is TGTGCCAGCAGCTTAGACAGGGCACTGTATACTGAAGCTTTCTTT. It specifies CASSLDRALYTEAFF.

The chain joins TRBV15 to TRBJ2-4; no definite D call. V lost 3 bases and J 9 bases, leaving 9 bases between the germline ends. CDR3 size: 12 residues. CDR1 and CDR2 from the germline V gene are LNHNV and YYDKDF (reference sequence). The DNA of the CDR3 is TGTGCCACCAGCAGGTCCCAGTCCATTCAGTACTTC. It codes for CATSRSQSIQYF. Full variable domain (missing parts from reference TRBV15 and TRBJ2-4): DAMVIQNPRYQVTQFGKPVTLSCSQTLNHNVMYWYQQKSSQAPKLLFHYYDKDFNNEADTPDNFQSRRPNTSFCFLDIRSPGLGDTAMYLCATSRSQSIQYFGAGTRLSVL.

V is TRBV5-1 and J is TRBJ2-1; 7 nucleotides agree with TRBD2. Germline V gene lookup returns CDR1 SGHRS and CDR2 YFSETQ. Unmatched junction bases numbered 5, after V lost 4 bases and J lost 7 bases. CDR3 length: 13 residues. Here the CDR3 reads CASSPSAGNEQFF. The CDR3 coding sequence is TGCGCCAGCAGCCCATCAGCGGGGAATGAGCAGTTCTTC.

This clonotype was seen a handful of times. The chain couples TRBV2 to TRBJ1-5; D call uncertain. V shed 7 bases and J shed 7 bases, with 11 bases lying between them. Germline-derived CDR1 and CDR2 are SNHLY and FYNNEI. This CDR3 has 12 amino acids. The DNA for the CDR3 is TGTGCCAGCAAGGCGGACCAGCAGCCCCAGCATTTT. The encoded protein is CASKADQQPQHF. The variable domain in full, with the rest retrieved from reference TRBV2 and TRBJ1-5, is EPEVTQTPSHQVTQMGQEVILRCVPISNHLYFYWYRQILGQKVEFLVSFYNNEISEKSEIFDDQFSVERPDGSNFTLKIRSTKLEDSAMYFCASKADQQPQHFGDGTRLSIL.

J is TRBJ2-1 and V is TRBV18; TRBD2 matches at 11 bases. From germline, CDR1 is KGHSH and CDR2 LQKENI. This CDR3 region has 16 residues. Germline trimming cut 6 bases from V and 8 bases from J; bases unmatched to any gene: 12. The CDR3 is CASSPNSGGAGDEQFF. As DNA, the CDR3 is TGTGCCAGCTCCCCCAATAGCGGGGGGGCTGGTGATGAGCAGTTCTTC.

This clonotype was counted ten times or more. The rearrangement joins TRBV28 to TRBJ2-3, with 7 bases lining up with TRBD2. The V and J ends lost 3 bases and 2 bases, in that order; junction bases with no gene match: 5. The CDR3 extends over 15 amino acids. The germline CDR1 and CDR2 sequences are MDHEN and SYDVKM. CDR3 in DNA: TGTGCCAGCAGTTTCCGACTAGCTTTCACAGATACGCAGTATTTT. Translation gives CASSFRLAFTDTQYF.

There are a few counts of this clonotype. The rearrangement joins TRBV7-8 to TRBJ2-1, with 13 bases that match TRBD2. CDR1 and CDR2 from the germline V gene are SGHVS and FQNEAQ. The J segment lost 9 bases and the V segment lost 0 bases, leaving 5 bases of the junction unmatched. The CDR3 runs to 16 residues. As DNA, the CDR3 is TGTGCCAGCAGCTTAGCACTAGCGGGGGGGCCCGGTGAGCAGTTCTTC. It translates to CASSLALAGGPGEQFF.

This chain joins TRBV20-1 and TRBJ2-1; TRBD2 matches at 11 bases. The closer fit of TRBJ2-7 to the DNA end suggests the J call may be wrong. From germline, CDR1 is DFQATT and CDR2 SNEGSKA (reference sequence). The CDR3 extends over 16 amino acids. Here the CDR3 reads CSARTSGSSSYNEQYF. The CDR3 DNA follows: TGCAGTGCCCGGACTAGCGGGTCCAGCTCCTACAATGAGCAGTACTTC.

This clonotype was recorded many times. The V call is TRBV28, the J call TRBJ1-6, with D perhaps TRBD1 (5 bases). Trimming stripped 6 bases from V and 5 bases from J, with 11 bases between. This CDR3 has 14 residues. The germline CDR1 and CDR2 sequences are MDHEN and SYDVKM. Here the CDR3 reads CASRTREDNSPLHF. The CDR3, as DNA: TGTGCCAGCAGAACCAGGGAAGATAATTCACCCCTCCACTTT.

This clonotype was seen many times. The CDR3 protein is CSVEKGTSGGFQYF. CDR3 coding DNA: TGCAGCGTTGAAAAGGGGACTAGCGGGGGGTTTCAGTACTTC. The gene calls are TRBV29-1 and TRBJ2-4; 15 nucleotides match TRBD2. Per the germline V gene, CDR1 is SQVTM and CDR2 is ANQGSEA. The CDR3 loop spans 14 amino acids. With 2 bases clipped from V and 11 bases from J, the junction kept 4 bases outside the gene matches.

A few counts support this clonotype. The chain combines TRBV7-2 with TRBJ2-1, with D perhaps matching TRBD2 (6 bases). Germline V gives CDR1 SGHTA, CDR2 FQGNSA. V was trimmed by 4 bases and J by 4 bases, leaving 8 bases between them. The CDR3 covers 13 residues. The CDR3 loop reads CASSCGAYNEQFF. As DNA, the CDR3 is TGTGCCAGCAGCTGCGGGGCATACAATGAGCAGTTCTTC.

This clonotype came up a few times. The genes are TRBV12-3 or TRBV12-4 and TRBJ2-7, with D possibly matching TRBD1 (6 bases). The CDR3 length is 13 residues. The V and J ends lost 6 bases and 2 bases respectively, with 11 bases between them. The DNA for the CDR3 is TGTGCCAGCAGCCAGGGGCCACCCTACGAGCAGTACTTC. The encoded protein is CASSQGPPYEQYF.

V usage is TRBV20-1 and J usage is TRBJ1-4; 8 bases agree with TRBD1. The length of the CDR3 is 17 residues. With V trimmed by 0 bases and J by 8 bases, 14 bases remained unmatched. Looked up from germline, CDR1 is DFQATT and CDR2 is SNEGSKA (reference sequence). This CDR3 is CSARDPGGGGGSEKLFF. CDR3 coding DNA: TGCAGTGCTAGAGACCCAGGGGGCGGAGGGGGATCCGAAAAACTGTTTTTT.

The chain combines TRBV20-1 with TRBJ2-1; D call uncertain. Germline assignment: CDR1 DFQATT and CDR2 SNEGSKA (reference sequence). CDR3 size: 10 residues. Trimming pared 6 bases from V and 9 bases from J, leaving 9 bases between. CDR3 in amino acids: CSATQREQFF. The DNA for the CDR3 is TGCAGTGCCACCCAGCGTGAGCAGTTCTTC.

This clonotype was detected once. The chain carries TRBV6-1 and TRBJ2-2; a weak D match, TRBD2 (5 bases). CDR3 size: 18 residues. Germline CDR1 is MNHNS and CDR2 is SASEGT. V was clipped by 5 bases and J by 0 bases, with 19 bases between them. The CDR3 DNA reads TGTGCCAGCAGTAAACATCCGGGAATATACGCGAACACCGGGGAGCTGTTTTTT. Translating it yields CASSKHPGIYANTGELFF.

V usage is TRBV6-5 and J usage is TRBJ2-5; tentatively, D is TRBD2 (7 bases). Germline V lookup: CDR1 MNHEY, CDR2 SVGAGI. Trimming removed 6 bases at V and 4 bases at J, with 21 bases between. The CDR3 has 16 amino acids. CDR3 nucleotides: TGTGCCAGCAGACAGGGCACCGAACCGGGGGGAGAGACCCAGTACTTC. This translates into CASRQGTEPGGETQYF.

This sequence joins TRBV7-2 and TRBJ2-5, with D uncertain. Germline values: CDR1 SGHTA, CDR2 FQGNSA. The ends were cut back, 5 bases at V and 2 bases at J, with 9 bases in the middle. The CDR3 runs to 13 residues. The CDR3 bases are TGTGCCAGCAGCAACCAGAAACAAGAGACCCAGTACTTC. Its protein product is CASSNQKQETQYF.

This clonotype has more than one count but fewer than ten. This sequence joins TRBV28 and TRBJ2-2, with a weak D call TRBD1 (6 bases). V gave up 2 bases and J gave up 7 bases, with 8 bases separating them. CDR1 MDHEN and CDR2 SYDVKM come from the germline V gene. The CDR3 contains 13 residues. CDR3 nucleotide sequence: TGTGCCAGCAGTTTAGGGGGCCGCGGGGAGCTGTTTTTT. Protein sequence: CASSLGGRGELFF.

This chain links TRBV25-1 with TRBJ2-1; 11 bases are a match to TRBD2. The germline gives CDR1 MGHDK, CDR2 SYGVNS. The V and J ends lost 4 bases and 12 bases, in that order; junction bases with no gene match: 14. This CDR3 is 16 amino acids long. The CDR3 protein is CASSVQTSGNRGGQFF. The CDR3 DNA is TGTGCCAGCAGTGTCCAGACTAGCGGGAATCGGGGTGGGCAGTTCTTC.

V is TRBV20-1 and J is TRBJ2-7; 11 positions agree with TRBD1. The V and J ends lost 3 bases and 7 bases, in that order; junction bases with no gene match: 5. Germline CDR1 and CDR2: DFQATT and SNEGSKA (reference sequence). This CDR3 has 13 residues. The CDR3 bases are TGCAGTGCTAGGTGGGACAGGGGGAAAGAGCAGTACTTC. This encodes CSARWDRGKEQYF.

The CDR3 DNA follows: TGCAGTGCTAGCGGACTCCGGACAGGGGGACGCGAGCAGTACTTC. This translates into CSASGLRTGGREQYF. The chain joins TRBV20-1 to TRBJ2-7; TRBD1 matches at 10 bases. The germline V gene has CDR1 DFQATT and CDR2 SNEGSKA (reference sequence). This CDR3 spans 15 amino acids. J was trimmed by 6 bases and V by 3 bases; bases with no gene match: 11.

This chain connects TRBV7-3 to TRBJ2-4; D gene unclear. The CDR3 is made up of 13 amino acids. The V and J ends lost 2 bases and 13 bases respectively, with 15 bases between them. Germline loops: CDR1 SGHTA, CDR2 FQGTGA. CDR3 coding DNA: TGTGCCAGCAGCTTAGGCAGAAACAATGAGCAGTACTTC. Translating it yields CASSLGRNNEQYF. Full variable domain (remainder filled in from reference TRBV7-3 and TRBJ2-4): GAGVSQTPSNKVTEKGKYVELRCDPISGHTALYWYRQSLGQGPEFLIYFQGTGAADDSGLPNDRFFAVRPEGSVSTLKIQRTERGDSAVYLCASSLGRNNEQYFGAGTRLSVL.

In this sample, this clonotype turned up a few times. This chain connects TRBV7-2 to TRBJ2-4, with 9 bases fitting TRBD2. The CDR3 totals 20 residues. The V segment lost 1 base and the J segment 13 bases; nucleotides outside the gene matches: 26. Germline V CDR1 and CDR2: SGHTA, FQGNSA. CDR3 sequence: CASSLVITSGLRHPDNEQYF. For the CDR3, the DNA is TGTGCCAGCAGCTTAGTGATAACTAGCGGGCTGCGCCACCCGGACAATGAGCAGTACTTC. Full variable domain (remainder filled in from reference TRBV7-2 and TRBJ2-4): GAGVSQSPSNKVTEKGKDVELRCDPISGHTALYWYRQSLGQGLEFLIYFQGNSAPDKSGLPSDRFSAERTGGSVSTLTIQRTQQEDSAVYLCASSLVITSGLRHPDNEQYFGAGTRLSVL.